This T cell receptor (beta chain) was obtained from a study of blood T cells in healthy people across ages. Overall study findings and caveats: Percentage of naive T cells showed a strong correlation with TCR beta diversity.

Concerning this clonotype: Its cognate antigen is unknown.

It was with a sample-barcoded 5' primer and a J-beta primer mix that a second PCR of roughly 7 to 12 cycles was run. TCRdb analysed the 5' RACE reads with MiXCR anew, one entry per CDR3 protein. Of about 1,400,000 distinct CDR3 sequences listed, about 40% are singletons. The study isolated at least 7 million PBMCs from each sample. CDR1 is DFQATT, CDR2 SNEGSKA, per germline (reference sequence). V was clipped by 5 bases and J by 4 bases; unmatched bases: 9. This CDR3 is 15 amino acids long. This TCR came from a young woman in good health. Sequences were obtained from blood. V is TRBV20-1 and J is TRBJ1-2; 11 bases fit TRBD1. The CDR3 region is CSALPGQGVLYGYTF. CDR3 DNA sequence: TGCAGTGCTCTGCCGGGACAGGGGGTCCTCTATGGCTACACCTTC.